Each of the 2 T cell receptor beta chains below was sequenced from the same sample in a study of blood T cells in healthy people across ages. The second PCR ran roughly 7 to 11 cycles with a sample-barcoded 5' primer and J-beta primers. TCRdb itself ran the 5' RACE reads through MiXCR, one entry per CDR3 protein. Here the sample spans approximately 810,000 distinct CDR3 sequences, about 30% being singletons. Material: blood. These receptors originate from a woman of 80 years or more in good health.

Comments on this clonotype: A much more abundant neighbour one base away suggests this may be a read error. This rearrangement joins TRBV11-2 to TRBJ2-4, with D possibly matching TRBD2 (6 bases). The DNA end lines up better with TRBJ2-7; the J call may be wrong. The CDR3 consists of 15 residues. Germline-derived CDR1 and CDR2 are SGHAT and FQNNGV. CDR3 sequence (DNA): TGTGTCAGCAGCTTATTGGGCGGGGCTAACTACGAGCAGTACTTC. Translated: CVSSLLGGANYEQYF.

This clonotype was seen ten or more times. The chain recombines TRBV5-1 with TRBJ2-1, with D hard to call. CDR3 length: 13 residues. Trimming left V 0 bases short and J 6 bases short, with 7 bases between. Germline V gene sequence: CDR1 SGHRS, CDR2 YFSETQ. This chain's CDR3 is CASSLAAINEQFF. In DNA form, the CDR3 reads TGCGCCAGCAGCTTGGCGGCGATCAATGAGCAGTTCTTC.